This T cell receptor beta chain was observed in a study of CXCR3-negative and CXCR3-positive naive CD8 T cells. Study context: Summed over all libraries, TRB reads came to around 130 million, with about 1.5 +/- 0.3 million per library. General study findings and limits: Naive cells positive for CXCR3 carried more hydrophobic TRB CDR3s than CXCR3-negative ones.

Through 5' RACE with UMI labels, the TRB cDNA libraries were prepared. After re-calling the 5' RACE reads, TCRdb lists one entry per CDR3 protein, DNA absent. This sample contains about 150,000 distinct CDR3 sequences. Comment on this clonotype: What it binds is unknown.

Among CD8+ T cells, naive ones were CD45RO-CCR7+CD27+CD95-. CDR1 and CDR2 from the germline V gene are SGHVS and FQNEAQ. The CDR3 is made up of 20 amino acids. This clonotype originated in a human donor in good health. Some clones in this sample may be carry-over from other donors' samples. Sequenced: naive CXCR3+ CD8+ T cells from blood. Indicated subset: CD45RO-CCR7+CD27+CD95- naive CD8+ T cells expressing CXCR3 (TNR3+). The J gene is TRBJ2-1, the V gene TRBV7-8; no DNA is available, so the TRBD1 call from TCRdb remains unchecked. The chain's CDR3 is CASSLVVLLRGQRAVDEQFF.